The sequence of this T cell receptor beta chain was determined in a study of human T cells and chemical hapten exposure. Time point meaning: patch test 1, 2 weeks after DPC sensitization. As to treatment: therapeutic diphenylcyclopropenone sensitization with weekly scalp DPC. One entry per CDR3 protein, called by TCRdb with MiXCR from the RACE reads. The sample has around 100,000 distinct CDR3 sequences; 8% to 13% are singletons. This clonotype was picked up many times. The sequence derives from a woman aged 40 to 50 with alopecia areata. Some clones in this sample may be carry-over from other donors' samples. The material sequenced was whole blood, taken in connection with sensitization to the hapten diphenylcyclopropenone (DPC).

CDR3 DNA: TGTGCCAGCAGCTTAGGGCCCTCCACTTCCTACGAGCAGTACTTC. This codes for CASSLGPSTSYEQYF. The chain joins TRBV7-2 to TRBJ2-7; no clear D. Trimming took off 1 base at V and 1 base at J, with 11 bases between the two ends. This CDR3 spans 15 amino acids. Germline V lookup: CDR1 SGHTA, CDR2 FQGNSA.